This TCR beta chain was identified during a study of cytomegalovirus exposure and HLA in healthy donors. About the research overall: Drawn from HLA-typed donors, around 85 million unique TCRs were held in an early data release.

Study-wide results and limits: Using the classifier, cytomegalovirus status was reportedly diagnosed with high specificity and sensitivity. Later work found most CMV-associated TCR beta chains apparently HLA-restricted. TCR beta V- and J-gene trimming, according to a later analysis, was linked to a missense DCLRE1C variant.

A word on this clone: The antigen remains undetermined.

The CDR3 has 13 amino acids. Germline V gives CDR1 SGHNT, CDR2 YENEEA. Trimming left V 5 bases short and J 4 bases short, with 11 bases between. The PCR employed 60 Vbeta primers together with 13 Jbeta primers. This table comes from immunoSEQ multiplex PCR, and its TCRdb copy is limited to in-frame clones, with some not included. The sample holds under 200,000 clones, roughly 80% seen once. Input material: PBMCs. The TCR originated in a woman aged 18-29 years in good health and CMV-seronegative. This chain links TRBV11-3 with TRBJ1-2; D gene ambiguous. In nucleotides, the CDR3 is TGTGCCAGCAGCGCGGCGCACTCCTATGGCTACACCTTC. Translation gives CASSAAHSYGYTF.